A selection of T cell receptor beta chains follows, all from one sample in a study of blood T cell repertoires in COVID-19. TCRdb keeps only in-frame clones here, not all; method: immunoSEQ multiplex PCR. This sample has 100,000 to 150,000 clones; less than 90% occur once, and the top ten carry 6.6%. Sample: peripheral blood. These receptors came from a man older than 75 with active or convalescent COVID-19. The CDR3 runs from the conserved cysteine through the conserved F or W. A D gene is named only where the DNA matches it firmly. Clone size is not always given. Where it is, it says once, few, many or a class for expanded clones.

d_gene: TRBD1
abundance: -
j_gene: TRBJ1-2
v_gene: TRBV19
CDR3aa: CASSIGQGGGYTF
CDR3nt: TGTGCCAGTAGTATCGGTCAGGGGGGAGGCTACACCTTC

d_gene: -
abundance: -
j_gene: TRBJ2-3
v_gene: TRBV3-1/TRBV3-2
CDR3aa: CASSQGVQASTDTQYF
CDR3nt: TGTGCCAGCAGCCAAGGTGTACAGGCAAGCACAGATACGCAGTATTTT

d_gene: -
abundance: -
j_gene: TRBJ1-5
v_gene: TRBV19
CDR3aa: CASSKGRDSNQPQHF
CDR3nt: TGTGCCAGTAGCAAGGGGAGGGATAGCAATCAGCCCCAGCATTTT

d_gene: -
abundance: -
j_gene: TRBJ1-3
v_gene: TRBV11-2
CDR3aa: CASEGSGNTIYF
CDR3nt: TGTGCCAGCGAGGGTTCTGGAAACACCATATATTTT

d_gene: -
abundance: -
j_gene: TRBJ1-1
v_gene: TRBV19
CDR3aa: CASSTRQLNTEAFF
CDR3nt: TGTGCCAGTAGTACCCGACAGTTGAACACTGAAGCTTTCTTT

d_gene: TRBD1
abundance: -
j_gene: TRBJ2-7
v_gene: TRBV5-1
CDR3aa: CASSLGTGDHEQYF
CDR3nt: TGCGCCAGCAGCTTAGGCACAGGGGACCACGAGCAGTACTTC

d_gene: TRBD1
abundance: -
j_gene: TRBJ2-5
v_gene: TRBV18
CDR3aa: CASSQRQGWETQYF
CDR3nt: TGTGCCAGCTCACAACGACAGGGGTGGGAGACCCAGTACTTC

d_gene: -
abundance: -
j_gene: TRBJ1-5
v_gene: TRBV19
CDR3aa: CASSSLGLSQPQHF
CDR3nt: TGTGCCAGTAGTAGCTTGGGGCTTTCCCAGCCCCAGCATTTT

d_gene: -
abundance: -
j_gene: TRBJ1-4
v_gene: TRBV2
CDR3aa: CATRRAGGEKLFF
CDR3nt: TGTGCCACCCGACGGGCGGGGGGGGAAAAACTGTTTTTT

d_gene: TRBD1
abundance: once
j_gene: TRBJ1-2
v_gene: TRBV5-4
CDR3aa: CASSLTGDNYGYTF
CDR3nt: TGTGCCAGCAGCTTAACAGGGGATAACTATGGCTACACCTTC

d_gene: -
abundance: few
j_gene: TRBJ1-2
v_gene: TRBV21-1
CDR3aa: CASSKVHTREENYGYTF
CDR3nt: TGTGCCAGCAGCAAAGTACATACCCGGGAAGAGAACTATGGCTACACCTTC

d_gene: TRBD2
abundance: many
j_gene: TRBJ2-1
v_gene: TRBV7-2
CDR3aa: CASSLESSGGYNEQFF
CDR3nt: TGTGCCAGCAGCTTGGAGAGTAGCGGGGGCTACAATGAGCAGTTCTTC

d_gene: TRBD2
abundance: -
j_gene: TRBJ2-7
v_gene: TRBV4-1
CDR3aa: CASSQGAGGPYEQYF
CDR3nt: TGCGCCAGCAGCCAAGGGGCGGGGGGGCCCTACGAGCAGTACTTC

d_gene: TRBD1
abundance: -
j_gene: TRBJ1-2
v_gene: TRBV5-1
CDR3aa: CASSQDRGGGYTF
CDR3nt: TGCGCCAGCAGCCAGGACAGGGGTGGTGGCTACACCTTC

d_gene: -
abundance: -
j_gene: TRBJ2-3
v_gene: TRBV5-1
CDR3aa: CASSTGRGDTDTQYF
CDR3nt: TGCGCCAGCAGCACCGGCAGGGGGGACACAGATACGCAGTATTTT

d_gene: -
abundance: -
j_gene: TRBJ2-3
v_gene: TRBV7-2
CDR3aa: CASSLRLGGADTQYF
CDR3nt: TGTGCCAGCAGCTTACGCCTAGGGGGAGCAGATACGCAGTATTTT

d_gene: -
abundance: -
j_gene: TRBJ2-3
v_gene: TRBV6-5
CDR3aa: CASSLRRDTQYF
CDR3nt: TGTGCCAGCAGTCTCAGGAGGGATACGCAGTATTTT

d_gene: TRBD2
abundance: -
j_gene: TRBJ2-1
v_gene: TRBV25-1
CDR3aa: CASTFAGGPREQFF
CDR3nt: TGTGCCAGCACCTTCGCGGGAGGGCCTAGGGAGCAGTTCTTC

d_gene: TRBD2
abundance: -
j_gene: TRBJ2-1
v_gene: TRBV7-6
CDR3aa: CASSPIAGAHNEQFF
CDR3nt: TGTGCCAGCAGCCCAATAGCGGGGGCCCACAATGAGCAGTTCTTC

d_gene: TRBD2
abundance: once
j_gene: TRBJ2-3
v_gene: TRBV5-4
CDR3aa: CASSLAAGAGTDTQYF
CDR3nt: TGTGCCAGCAGCTTGGCTGCGGGAGCTGGCACAGATACGCAGTATTTT

d_gene: -
abundance: -
j_gene: TRBJ2-5
v_gene: TRBV28
CDR3aa: CASSLAGGIGQETQYF
CDR3nt: TGTGCCAGCAGTTTGGCCGGAGGGATCGGCCAAGAGACCCAGTACTTC